The rows below give T cell receptor beta chains drawn from one sample of a study of OX40 agonist ivuxolimab in advanced cancers. The method was immunoSEQ multiplex PCR; TCRdb's version includes in-frame clones alone and lacks a portion of them. The table has 90,000 or so clones, approximately 92% seen once. The sample in question was CD4+ or CD8+ T cells sorted from blood, obtained in a trial of the OX40 agonist ivuxolimab. The receptors here all came from an adult with an advanced solid tumor such as melanoma, head and neck, liver or kidney cancer. Both conserved end residues are part of each CDR3. Fields, in order: V gene, clone size, J gene, D gene, CDR3 protein, CDR3 DNA. The D gene is left open where the match is weak. Clone size, where shown, is once, few, many, or a class for clones that have expanded.

V gene: TRBV5-1; clone size: -; J gene: TRBJ2-4; D gene: TRBD1; CDR3 protein: CASSLALDRPGNIQYF; CDR3 DNA: TGCGCCAGCAGCTTGGCCTTGGACAGGCCGGGGAACATTCAGTACTTC
V gene: TRBV10-3; clone size: -; J gene: TRBJ2-1; D gene: -; CDR3 protein: CAISDEGLYVEQFF; CDR3 DNA: TGTGCCATCAGTGATGAAGGGCTATATGTTGAGCAGTTCTTC
V gene: TRBV7-8; clone size: -; J gene: TRBJ1-5; D gene: -; CDR3 protein: CASSLGGTQPQHF; CDR3 DNA: TGTGCCAGCAGCTTAGGGGGGACCCAGCCCCAGCATTTT
V gene: TRBV2; clone size: -; J gene: TRBJ2-1; D gene: TRBD2; CDR3 protein: CASSEARGVLDNEQFF; CDR3 DNA: TGTGCCAGCAGTGAAGCGCGGGGGGTTTTGGACAATGAGCAGTTCTTC
V gene: TRBV11-2; clone size: once; J gene: TRBJ2-1; D gene: TRBD1; CDR3 protein: CASSLDRGRQYGNEQFF; CDR3 DNA: TGTGCCAGCAGCTTAGACAGGGGGAGACAGTACGGGAATGAGCAGTTCTTC
V gene: TRBV27; clone size: -; J gene: TRBJ2-7; D gene: -; CDR3 protein: CASSLAGIYEQYF; CDR3 DNA: TGTGCCAGCAGTTTAGCGGGAATTTACGAGCAGTACTTC
V gene: TRBV14; clone size: -; J gene: TRBJ2-6; D gene: -; CDR3 protein: CASSQEERISGANVLTF; CDR3 DNA: TGTGCCAGCAGCCAAGAGGAACGGATCTCTGGGGCCAACGTCCTGACTTTC
V gene: TRBV10-2; clone size: -; J gene: TRBJ2-7; D gene: -; CDR3 protein: CASSVTGSSYEQYF; CDR3 DNA: TGCGCCAGCAGTGTAACGGGAAGCTCCTACGAGCAGTACTTC
V gene: TRBV27; clone size: -; J gene: TRBJ2-1; D gene: -; CDR3 protein: CASSSEGSSYNEQFF; CDR3 DNA: TGTGCCAGCAGTTCCGAGGGGAGCTCCTACAATGAGCAGTTCTTC
V gene: TRBV5-6; clone size: -; J gene: TRBJ2-3; D gene: TRBD2; CDR3 protein: CASSGGLAGSDTQYF; CDR3 DNA: TGTGCCAGCAGCGGGGGACTAGCGGGGAGCGATACGCAGTATTTT
V gene: TRBV9; clone size: -; J gene: TRBJ1-2; D gene: -; CDR3 protein: CASSQLTNLGADYGYTF; CDR3 DNA: TGTGCCAGCAGCCAGTTGACCAACCTGGGGGCTGACTATGGCTACACCTTC
V gene: TRBV2; clone size: once; J gene: TRBJ2-2; D gene: TRBD2; CDR3 protein: CASRTSEIAGVWVDTGELFF; CDR3 DNA: TGTGCCAGCAGGACCTCGGAGATAGCGGGAGTTTGGGTAGACACCGGGGAGCTGTTTTTT
V gene: TRBV4-1; clone size: -; J gene: TRBJ2-1; D gene: -; CDR3 protein: CASSQVAVEQFF; CDR3 DNA: TGCGCCAGCAGCCAAGTCGCGGTAGAGCAGTTCTTC
V gene: TRBV9; clone size: -; J gene: TRBJ1-3; D gene: -; CDR3 protein: CASSERGGSGNTIYF; CDR3 DNA: TGTGCCAGCAGCGAACGAGGGGGCTCTGGAAACACCATATATTTT
V gene: TRBV28; clone size: -; J gene: TRBJ2-7; D gene: -; CDR3 protein: CASREYRGSSYEQYF; CDR3 DNA: TGTGCCAGCAGAGAGTACCGGGGGAGCTCCTACGAGCAGTACTTC
V gene: TRBV12-5; clone size: once; J gene: TRBJ1-5; D gene: -; CDR3 protein: CASGLPDSQGNQPQHF; CDR3 DNA: TGTGCTAGTGGTTTGCCAGACTCACAGGGCAATCAGCCCCAGCATTTT
V gene: TRBV2; clone size: -; J gene: TRBJ2-5; D gene: TRBD1; CDR3 protein: CASRDRTQETQYF; CDR3 DNA: TGTGCCAGCAGGGACAGGACCCAAGAGACCCAGTACTTC